This TCR beta chain appears in the sequencing data of a study of T cell repertoires in cytomegalovirus infection. Study-wide results and caveats: Ex vivo responses were dominated by HLA-C-restricted CMV-specific TCR beta clonotypes.

Comment on this clonotype: The antigen is not known.

Via MiXCR, TCRdb re-called the reads, giving one row per CDR3 protein. The table includes more than 90,000 distinct CDR3 sequences, around 10% detected once. CDR3 length: 16 residues. CDR1 and CDR2 (germline): SEHNR, FQNEAQ (reference sequence). J was trimmed by 2 bases and V by 4 bases; bases with no gene match: 4. The V call is TRBV7-9, the J call TRBJ1-4; 10 nucleotides agree with TRBD1. This clonotype was obtained from a human donor in good health (CMV status not recorded). Some clones in this sample may be carry-over from other donors' samples. Sequencing was done on a sample of PBMCs, sequenced either directly or after in vitro stimulation (not recorded which). The CDR3 here is CASSSVTGGTNEKLFF. The CDR3 coding sequence is TGTGCCAGCAGCTCGGTGACAGGGGGCACTAATGAAAAACTGTTTTTT. Drawing the rest from reference TRBV7-9 and TRBJ1-4, the complete variable domain is DTGVSQNPRHKITKRGQNVTFRCDPISEHNRLYWYRQTLGQGPEFLTYFQNEAQLEKSRLLSDRFSAERPKGSFSTLEIQRTEQGDSAMYLCASSSVTGGTNEKLFFGSGTQLSVL.